These 4 T cell receptor beta chains came from one sample sequenced in a study of regulatory T cells in long-lasting Graves disease. The time point was: persistent/refractory GD, antithyroid drugs over 5 years with positive TRAb. RNA extracted from PBMCs served as the sequencing template. HTBI primers from iRepertoire and Arm-PCR of CDR3 regions yielded the TCR beta libraries. Each CDR3 protein is one row after TCRdb ran MiXCR on the multiplex PCR reads. Of approximately 470,000 distinct CDR3 sequences listed, less than 25% are singletons. Specimen: peripheral blood mononuclear cells (PBMCs), collected when the disease was refractory, from a patient treated with antithyroid drugs. The receptors shown here come from a female donor with Graves disease.

This clonotype has more than one count but fewer than ten. V gene TRBV6-1 combines with J gene TRBJ2-7; the match to TRBD2 covers 13 bases. The germline CDR1 and CDR2 sequences are MNHNS and SASEGT. There are 15 residues in the CDR3. The trim removed 7 bases at V and 4 bases at J, leaving 7 bases unmatched. The CDR3 DNA reads TGTGCCAGCACCATAACACTAGCGGGAGGGTACGAGCAGTACTTC. It is translated as CASTITLAGGYEQYF.

Details on this clonotype: A read error is possible here, since a much larger clone lies one base away. CDR3 in DNA: TGTGCCAGCAGCTTAGCGGGAGGACCTTTTCAGCAGTTCTTC. The encoded protein is CASSLAGGPFQQFF. The rearrangement uses TRBV7-2 and TRBJ2-1, with D tentatively TRBD2 (6 bases). V was shortened by 0 bases and J by 11 bases, with 14 bases between the two germline ends. CDR3 length: 14 residues. Germline values: CDR1 SGHTA, CDR2 FQGNSA.

This clonotype has ten or more counts. The chain recombines TRBV28 with TRBJ2-5, with TRBD2 matching 10 bases. CDR3 length: 14 residues. Trimming took 2 bases from V and 5 from J; bases not matched to a gene: 2. CDR1 and CDR2 (germline): MDHEN, SYDVKM. The CDR3 sequence is CASSLLAGAETQYF. CDR3 nucleotides: TGTGCCAGCAGTTTACTAGCGGGAGCGGAGACCCAGTACTTC. Based on the CDR3 plus reference TRBV28 and TRBJ2-5, the full variable domain is DVKVTQSSRYLVKRTGEKVFLECVQDMDHENMFWYRQDPGLGLRLIYFSYDVKMKEKGDIPEGYSVSREKKERFSLILESASTNQTSMYLCASSLLAGAETQYFGPGTRLLVL.

This clonotype was observed a single time. The chain couples TRBV29-1 to TRBJ2-2; 8 bases are shared with TRBD1. V gave up 6 bases and J gave up 4 bases; unmatched junction bases: 7. From germline, CDR1 is SQVTM and CDR2 ANQGSEA. The CDR3 length is 14 residues. The CDR3 DNA reads TGCAGCGTCCTAGGACAGGGAGCCACCGGGGAGCTGTTTTTT. This sequence encodes CSVLGQGATGELFF.